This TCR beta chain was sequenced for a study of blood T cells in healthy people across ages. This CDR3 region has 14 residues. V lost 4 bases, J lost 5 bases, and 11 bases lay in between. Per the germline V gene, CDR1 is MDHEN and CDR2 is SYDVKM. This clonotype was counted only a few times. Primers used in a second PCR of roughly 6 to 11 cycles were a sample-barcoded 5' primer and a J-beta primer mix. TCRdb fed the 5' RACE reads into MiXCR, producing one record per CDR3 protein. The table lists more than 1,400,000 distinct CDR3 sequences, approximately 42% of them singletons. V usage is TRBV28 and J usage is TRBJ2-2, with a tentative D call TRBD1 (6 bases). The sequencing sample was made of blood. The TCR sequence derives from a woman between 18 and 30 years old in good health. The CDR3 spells CASSWQGRTGELFF. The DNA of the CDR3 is TGTGCCAGCAGTTGGCAGGGGAGAACCGGGGAGCTGTTTTTT.